This is a list of T cell receptor beta chains from one sample in a study of blood T cell repertoires in COVID-19. Data came from immunoSEQ multiplex PCR; TCRdb stores just in-frame clones and leaves some out. Of 300,000 or so clones in the sample, roughly 90% were seen once. Material for sequencing was peripheral blood. These TCRs come from a man between 18 and 35 years old who had recovered from COVID-19. The CDR3 runs from the conserved cysteine through the conserved F or W. The D gene is left open where the match is weak. Clone size, where shown, is once, few, many, or a class for clones that have expanded.

D gene	V gene	J gene	clone size	CDR3 protein	CDR3 DNA
TRBD2	TRBV27	TRBJ2-4	once	CASSLAPGTSGNIQYF	TGTGCCAGCAGTTTAGCGCCAGGGACTAGTGGAAACATTCAGTACTTC
.	TRBV5-1	TRBJ2-3	once	CASSLFSGGTASTDTQYF	TGCGCCAGCAGCTTATTTAGCGGCGGTACCGCTAGCACAGATACGCAGTATTTT
.	TRBV7-8	TRBJ1-2	.	CASSDPDRSNYGYTF	TGTGCCAGCAGCGATCCCGACAGGTCCAACTATGGCTACACCTTC
.	TRBV7-2	TRBJ1-2	.	CASSLGGRFYGYTF	TGTGCCAGCAGCTTAGGGGGCAGATTCTATGGCTACACCTTC
.	TRBV5-4	TRBJ1-2	few	CASSLDQTESGYTF	TGTGCCAGCAGCTTGGACCAGACAGAAAGTGGCTACACCTTC
TRBD1	TRBV3-1/TRBV3-2	TRBJ1-4	.	CASSHRDRDEKLFF	TGTGCCAGCAGCCACCGGGACAGGGACGAAAAACTGTTTTTT
TRBD1	TRBV2	TRBJ1-4	.	CASSRWDSRNEKLFF	TGTGCCAGCAGCAGGTGGGACAGCCGGAATGAAAAACTGTTTTTT
.	TRBV3-1/TRBV3-2	TRBJ1-2	.	CASSTGSAGYTF	TGTGCCAGCAGTACAGGGAGCGCTGGCTACACCTTC
.	TRBV5-1	TRBJ2-3	.	CASSWGDDADTQYF	TGCGCCAGCAGCTGGGGAGATGATGCAGATACGCAGTATTTT
.	TRBV7-2	TRBJ1-3	.	CASSFGPGNTIYF	TGTGCCAGCAGCTTTGGCCCTGGAAACACCATATATTTT
.	TRBV30	TRBJ2-1	.	CAWSGLGDEQFF	TGTGCCTGGAGTGGTCTAGGGGATGAGCAGTTCTTC
TRBD2	TRBV9	TRBJ2-3	.	CASSPPGVAGGTDTQYF	TGTGCCAGCAGCCCTCCCGGGGTAGCGGGGGGCACAGATACGCAGTATTTT
.	TRBV7-2	TRBJ2-7	once	CASSLDGGPYEQYF	TGTGCCAGCAGCTTAGACGGGGGGCCCTACGAGCAGTACTTC
TRBD2	TRBV29-1	TRBJ2-1	.	CSVATSGSRYNEQFF	TGCAGCGTTGCGACTAGCGGGAGCCGATACAATGAGCAGTTCTTC
.	TRBV18	TRBJ1-1	.	CASSPLQTGNTEAFF	TGTGCCAGCTCACCTCTACAGACAGGGAACACTGAAGCTTTCTTT
TRBD2	TRBV30	TRBJ2-3	.	CAWWGAGGSADTQYF	TGTGCCTGGTGGGGAGCGGGAGGGTCGGCAGATACGCAGTATTTT
.	TRBV25-1	TRBJ1-5	.	CASSGNRPNQPQHF	TGTGCCAGCAGTGGAAACAGGCCTAATCAGCCCCAGCATTTT
.	TRBV25-1	TRBJ2-1	.	CASSESGGFNEQFF	TGTGCCAGCAGTGAATCCGGAGGATTCAATGAGCAGTTCTTC
.	TRBV20-1	TRBJ1-1	.	CSASVTVNTEAFF	TGCAGTGCTAGTGTTACAGTGAACACTGAAGCTTTCTTT
TRBD1	TRBV6-6	TRBJ1-2	.	CASSLDRGWYGYTF	TGTGCCAGCAGTTTGGACAGGGGGTGGTATGGCTACACCTTC
.	TRBV29-1	TRBJ2-3	.	CSAARLATTDTQYF	TGCAGCGCCGCGAGGCTAGCTACCACAGATACGCAGTATTTT
TRBD1	TRBV20-1	TRBJ1-2	.	CSASGQGALGYTF	TGCAGTGCTAGTGGGCAGGGGGCGCTTGGCTACACCTTC